The 19 T cell receptor beta chains given below trace back to one sample, sequenced in a study of cytomegalovirus exposure and HLA in healthy donors. PCR amplification relied on 60 Vbeta primers (plus 13 Jbeta primers). Clones were read by immunoSEQ multiplex PCR, and TCRdb kept only the in-frame ones, dropping some. The repertoire consists of about 160,000 clones, with about 72% occurring once and the leading ten covering over 1.3%. Sequencing was carried out using PBMCs. The receptor source for this set is a man between 60 and 70 years old in good health and CMV-seronegative.

The V and J genes are TRBV28 and TRBJ1-2; TRBD1 might be the D (6 bases). The CDR3 is 14 amino acids. Trimming stripped 3 bases from V and 8 bases from J, with 16 bases between. The germline gives CDR1 MDHEN, CDR2 SYDVKM. The CDR3: CASSLGARGRGYTF. The CDR3 region has the DNA TGTGCCAGCAGTTTGGGGGCCCGTGGTAGGGGCTACACCTTC.

This chain connects TRBV6-1 to TRBJ2-3; 12 nucleotides agree with TRBD2. Per germline, CDR1 MNHNS and CDR2 SASEGT. With V trimmed by 4 bases and J by 4 bases, 0 bases remained unmatched. The CDR3 extends over 14 amino acids. The CDR3 here is CASSGLAGADTQYF. The CDR3 DNA follows: TGTGCCAGCAGTGGACTAGCGGGAGCAGATACGCAGTATTTT.

A single count supports this clone. The J gene is TRBJ2-3, the V gene TRBV5-4; TRBD2 aligns across 11 bases. The V and J ends lost 9 bases and 3 bases, in that order; junction bases with no gene match: 6. The CDR3 extends over 14 amino acids. Germline CDR1 and CDR2: SGHNT and YYREEE (reference sequence). The CDR3 loop reads CATIPSGRTDTQYF. The CDR3 DNA sequence: TGTGCCACCATTCCTAGCGGGAGGACAGATACGCAGTATTTT.

The V call is TRBV19, the J call TRBJ1-5; 11 nucleotides line up with TRBD1. This CDR3 region has 17 residues. The V gene end was trimmed by 5 bases and the J gene end by 4 bases; junction bases not matched to a gene: 10. Germline V gene sequence: CDR1 LNHDA, CDR2 SQIVND (reference sequence). The chain's CDR3 is CASSFGQGALVNQPQHF. The DNA for the CDR3 is TGTGCCAGTAGTTTTGGACAGGGGGCTCTTGTAAATCAGCCCCAGCATTTT.

CDR3 coding DNA: TGTGCCAGTAGTATGCAAGCGGGGGTCCAAGAGACCCAGTACTTC. As protein: CASSMQAGVQETQYF. This rearrangement joins TRBV19 to TRBJ2-5, with 8 bases matching TRBD2. Trimming at V came to 3 bases and at J to 1 base, leaving 4 bases not matched to a gene. The germline gives CDR1 LNHDA, CDR2 SQIVND (reference sequence). This CDR3 contains 15 residues.

This clone came up a few times. J is TRBJ1-6 and V is TRBV6-5; D unclear. The ends were cut back, 2 bases at V and 7 bases at J, with 9 bases in the middle. This CDR3 has 14 amino acids. Germline CDR1 is MNHEY and CDR2 is SVGAGI. CDR3 loop: CASSYGQVNSPLHF. The CDR3, as DNA: TGTGCCAGCAGTTACGGGCAGGTCAATTCACCCCTCCACTTT.

The chain uses TRBV28 and TRBJ1-1, with 9 nucleotides matching TRBD1. CDR1 MDHEN and CDR2 SYDVKM come from the germline V gene. CDR3 length equals 16 residues. Losses at the gene ends were 11 bases for V and 3 bases for J; bases not matched to a gene: 16. The CDR3 is CASMLQGAGRDTEAFF. CDR3 in DNA: TGTGCCTCCATGTTACAGGGGGCGGGAAGGGACACTGAAGCTTTCTTT.

As DNA, the CDR3 is TGTGCCAGTACCCCGGACAGGTTAGCTAGCAATCAGCCCCAGCATTTT. Its protein product is CASTPDRLASNQPQHF. V is TRBV19 and J is TRBJ1-5; TRBD1 agrees at 7 bases. Unmatched junction bases numbered 9, after V lost 7 bases and J lost 0 bases. Germline values: CDR1 LNHDA, CDR2 SQIVND (reference sequence). The CDR3 extends over 16 amino acids.

The V call is TRBV30, the J call TRBJ1-1; D gene unclear. V was pared by 3 bases and J by 0 bases, with 8 bases between. CDR3 size: 13 residues. Germline lookup yields CDR1 GTSNPN and CDR2 SVGIG (reference sequence). Here the CDR3 DNA reads TGTGCCTGGAGGTCCCCAGTGAACACTGAAGCTTTCTTT. Encoded protein: CAWRSPVNTEAFF.

This chain joins TRBV25-1 and TRBJ2-2, with TRBD1 matching over 9 bases. This CDR3 is built from 14 residues. V dropped 7 bases and J dropped 4; count of bases not matched to a gene: 4. Per the germline V gene, CDR1 is MGHDK and CDR2 is SYGVNS. For the CDR3, the DNA is TGTGCCAGCACCGGGACAGGGCGCACCGGGGAGCTGTTTTTT. Its protein is CASTGTGRTGELFF.

Points on this clone: One end of the junction is discordant with germline, which a read error may explain. The J gene is TRBJ1-2, the V gene TRBV7-9; maybe TRBD1 (5 bases). Germline-derived CDR1 and CDR2 are SEHNR and FQNEAQ (reference sequence). The CDR3 contains 16 residues. The CDR3 region has the DNA TGTTCCAGCAGCTTATCGACGGGGGTCCGTTCCTATGGCTACACCTTC. Residues: CSSSLSTGVRSYGYTF.

This clone appeared a few times. This chain uses TRBV6-1 with TRBJ2-3; 8 positions agree with TRBD1. This CDR3 is 14 amino acids long. Germline V gene sequence: CDR1 MNHNS, CDR2 SASEGT. The trim removed 8 bases at V and 1 base at J, leaving 5 bases unmatched. This CDR3 is CASQGAVRTDTQYF. The CDR3 nucleotides read TGTGCCAGCCAGGGGGCTGTTCGCACAGATACGCAGTATTTT.

By its share, this clone is medium-sized (0.01 to 0.1%). This rearrangement joins TRBV4-3 to TRBJ2-3; possible D gene TRBD1, 6 bases. Germline values: CDR1 LGHNA, CDR2 YSLEER. V lost 0 bases and J lost 1, with 11 bases in between. The CDR3 has 16 amino acids. CDR3 bases: TGCGCCAGCAGCCAAGAATTAGCAGGGGGCACAGATACGCAGTATTTT. Translated: CASSQELAGGTDTQYF.

This chain joins TRBV6-1 and TRBJ1-1; D unclear. Trimming pared 6 bases from V and 1 base from J, leaving 9 bases between. The CDR3 covers 13 residues. Germline CDR1 is MNHNS and CDR2 is SASEGT. This CDR3 reads CASSPTRNTEAFF. Written as DNA, the CDR3 is TGTGCCAGCAGCCCTACCCGGAACACTGAAGCTTTCTTT.

This clone has a handful of counts. The chain is built from TRBV13 and TRBJ2-1; maybe TRBD2 (5 bases). V was pared by 6 bases and J by 3 bases, with 15 bases between. Per the germline V gene, CDR1 is PRHDT and CDR2 is FYEKMQ (reference sequence). This CDR3 has 15 amino acids. The CDR3 bases are TGTGCCAGCAGTCGGAGCGGAAGCGGCTACAATGAGCAGTTCTTC. Its protein product is CASSRSGSGYNEQFF.

Written as DNA, the CDR3 is TGTGCCAGCAGCTTATCCGGGGGGCTCTACAATGAGCAGTTCTTC. Its protein product is CASSLSGGLYNEQFF. The chain employs TRBV7-6 and TRBJ2-1; D possibly corresponds to TRBD2 (7 bases). CDR3 size: 15 residues. The germline V gene encodes CDR1 SGHVS and CDR2 FNYEAQ. The V end was cut by 2 bases, the J end by 3 bases, with 11 bases between.

This chain links TRBV7-2 with TRBJ2-3, with 10 bases fitting TRBD2. This CDR3 is built from 15 residues. The ends lost 3 bases at V and 6 bases at J; junction bases unmatched: 6. Germline assignment: CDR1 SGHTA and CDR2 FQGNSA. CDR3 in amino acids: CASSFSSGRTDTQYF. The CDR3 DNA is TGTGCCAGCAGCTTCTCTAGCGGGAGAACGGATACGCAGTATTTT.

This clone was observed a handful of times. The rearrangement links TRBV11-2 to TRBJ1-2; D unresolved. This CDR3 comprises 14 residues. Germline V gene data show CDR1 as SGHAT and CDR2 as FQNNGV. The germline V and J ends were trimmed by 0 bases and 7 bases, with 12 bases remaining between them. The CDR3 DNA sequence: TGTGCCAGCAGCTTAGATACGCAGTCTTTTGGCTACACCTTC. This sequence encodes CASSLDTQSFGYTF.

The chain combines TRBV27 with TRBJ2-4; 8 bases agree with TRBD2. CDR1 is MNHEY and CDR2 is SMNVEV in the germline V gene (reference sequence). The V and J ends lost 6 bases and 7 bases, in that order; junction bases with no gene match: 8. The CDR3 has 14 amino acids. The CDR3, as DNA: TGTGCCAGCAGCCCTTACGGGGGGGGGAACATTCAGTACTTC. This gives the protein CASSPYGGGNIQYF.